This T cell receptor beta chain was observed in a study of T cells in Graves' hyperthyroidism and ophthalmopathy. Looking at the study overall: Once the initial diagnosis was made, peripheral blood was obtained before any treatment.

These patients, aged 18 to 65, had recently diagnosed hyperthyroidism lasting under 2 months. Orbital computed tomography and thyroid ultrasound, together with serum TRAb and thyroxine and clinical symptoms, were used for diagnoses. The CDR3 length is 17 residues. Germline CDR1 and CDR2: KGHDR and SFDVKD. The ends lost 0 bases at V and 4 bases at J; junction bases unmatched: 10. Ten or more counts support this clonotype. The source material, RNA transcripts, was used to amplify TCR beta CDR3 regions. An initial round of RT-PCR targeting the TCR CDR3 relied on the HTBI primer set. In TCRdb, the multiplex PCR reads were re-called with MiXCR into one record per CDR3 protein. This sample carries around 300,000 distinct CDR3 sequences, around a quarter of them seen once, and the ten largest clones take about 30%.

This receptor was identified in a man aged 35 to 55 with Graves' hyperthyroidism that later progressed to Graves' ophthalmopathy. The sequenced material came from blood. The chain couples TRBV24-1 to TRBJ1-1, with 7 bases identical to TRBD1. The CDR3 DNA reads TGTGCCACCAGTGATTTGCCGGTCAGGGGGTGGTGCACTGAAGCTTTCTTT. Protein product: CATSDLPVRGWCTEAFF.